The 32 T cell receptor beta chains reported below all come from one sample, sequenced in a study of blood T cell repertoires in COVID-19. Some clones are missing from TCRdb's copy, which holds only in-frame ones; the method was immunoSEQ multiplex PCR. Of about 94,000 clones in the sample, about 83% were seen once. Source material: peripheral blood. All receptors come from a human donor in a cohort sampled during active COVID-19.

This clone occurred once. The genes are TRBV25-1 and TRBJ1-5, with 8 bases lining up with TRBD1. The CDR3 sequence is 14 residues long. The germline CDR1 and CDR2 sequences are MGHDK and SYGVNS. V lost 6 bases and J lost 0; bases outside the gene matches: 1. The CDR3 region has the DNA TGTGCCAGCAGAGGACAGGGTAGCAATCAGCCCCAGCATTTT. Its protein is CASRGQGSNQPQHF.

This chain connects TRBV25-1 to TRBJ1-1; 8 bases are shared with TRBD1. The junction had 4 bases not matched to a gene; V was cut back by 6 bases and J by 4 bases. The V gene's germline CDR1 is MGHDK and CDR2 SYGVNS. This CDR3 comprises 13 residues. The CDR3 spells CASSQGARTEAFF. The CDR3 nucleotides read TGTGCCAGCAGCCAGGGGGCGCGCACTGAAGCTTTCTTT.

The count of this clone is one. The CDR3, as DNA: TGCAGCGTTGTTGGGACTAGCGGGTTCTCTAGCACCTACAATGAGCAGTTCTTC. Encoded protein: CSVVGTSGFSSTYNEQFF. The V call is TRBV29-1, the J call TRBJ2-1; TRBD2 agrees at 12 bases. The CDR3 consists of 18 residues. After removal of 4 bases from V and 2 bases from J, the junction contained 12 bases not matched to a gene. Per the germline V gene, CDR1 is SQVTM and CDR2 is ANQGSEA.

This clone showed up just once. V is TRBV5-1 and J is TRBJ1-2; TRBD1 aligns across 7 bases. Per germline, CDR1 SGHRS and CDR2 YFSETQ. This CDR3 has 13 residues. The ends lost 0 bases at V and 8 bases at J; junction bases unmatched: 4. The CDR3 sequence: CASSLGQGTGYTF. The CDR3 coding sequence is TGCGCCAGCAGCTTGGGACAGGGTACCGGCTACACCTTC.

This rearrangement joins TRBV19 to TRBJ2-3; D not certain. Germline CDR1 LNHDA, CDR2 SQIVND (reference sequence). This CDR3 has 14 residues. V dropped 8 bases and J dropped 7 bases, with 19 bases sitting between them. The CDR3 is CASQIPGAVNTQYF. The CDR3 DNA follows: TGTGCCAGTCAAATACCGGGTGCGGTGAATACGCAGTATTTT.

The chain has TRBV6-2 or TRBV6-3 and TRBJ2-7; TRBD2 aligns across 9 bases. Trimming took 5 bases from V and 4 from J; bases not matched to a gene: 9. This CDR3 spans 15 amino acids. Germline V gene sequence: CDR1 MNHEY, CDR2 SVGEGT. The CDR3 DNA reads as TGTGCCAGCAGTGGAGGGACTAGCTTTGCGTACGAGCAGTACTTC. Encoded protein: CASSGGTSFAYEQYF.

V and J are TRBV24-1 and TRBJ2-2; tentatively, D is TRBD2 (5 bases). V lost 8 bases, J lost 0 bases, and 9 bases lay in between. This CDR3 has 14 residues. CDR1 is KGHDR and CDR2 is SFDVKD in the germline V gene. CDR3 sequence reads: CATTRGSNTGELFF. For the CDR3, the DNA is TGTGCCACCACCCGGGGTTCGAACACCGGGGAGCTGTTTTTT.

In this sample, this clone turned up once. The chain carries TRBV6-5 and TRBJ1-2; D might be TRBD1 (5 bases). The CDR3 length is 16 residues. Per the germline V gene, CDR1 is MNHEY and CDR2 is SVGAGI. Trimming cost V 4 bases and J 4 bases, with 19 bases left between them. Here the CDR3 DNA reads TGTGCCAGCAGTTCCCCAGGTTTGGGGCTCAGCTATGGCTACACCTTC. This encodes CASSSPGLGLSYGYTF.

The J gene is TRBJ2-2, the V gene TRBV28, with D perhaps matching TRBD1 (6 bases). V lost 10 bases and J lost 2, with 20 bases in between. The CDR3 spans 16 residues. Looked up from germline, CDR1 is MDHEN and CDR2 is SYDVKM. The CDR3 here is CAIQPLGAINTGELFF. CDR3 bases: TGTGCCATCCAGCCGTTGGGGGCTATAAACACCGGGGAGCTGTTTTTT.

V is TRBV7-9 and J is TRBJ2-1; 15 bases fit TRBD2. Germline V gives CDR1 SEHNR, CDR2 FQNEAQ (reference sequence). The CDR3 contains 14 residues. The V and J ends lost 5 bases and 16 bases, in that order; junction bases with no gene match: 9. CDR3 nucleotides: TGTGCCAGCAGCCCAGGGACTAGCGGGAGGACCTATTTCTTC. This encodes CASSPGTSGRTYFF.

The CDR3 DNA is TGTGCCAGCAGCATCGACAGGGCCCCGACGAATGAGCAGTTCTTC. This sequence encodes CASSIDRAPTNEQFF. This chain uses TRBV7-3 with TRBJ2-1; 7 bases fit TRBD1. CDR1 and CDR2 from the germline V gene are SGHTA and FQGTGA. The CDR3 is made up of 15 amino acids. The V segment lost 5 bases and the J segment 7 bases; nucleotides outside the gene matches: 11.

The V gene is TRBV7-8, the J gene TRBJ2-7, with D perhaps TRBD2 (6 bases). Between the trimmed V and J ends, which lost 5 bases and 3 bases, there was a span of 8 bases. Germline-derived CDR1 and CDR2 are SGHVS and FQNEAQ. This CDR3 contains 12 residues. The DNA of the CDR3 is TGTGCCAGCAGCCCCGGGGGCTACGAGCAGTACTTC. Translated: CASSPGGYEQYF.

The chain is built from TRBV2 and TRBJ2-5, with 9 bases aligning to TRBD2. CDR1 is SNHLY and CDR2 is FYNNEI in the germline V gene. The V and J ends lost 6 bases and 2 bases, in that order; junction bases with no gene match: 16. The CDR3 is made up of 18 amino acids. DNA of the CDR3: TGTGCCAGCAGCCACGGACTAGCGCGAAGAGGCCCGCAAGAGACCCAGTACTTC. Translating it yields CASSHGLARRGPQETQYF.

This chain links TRBV6-6 with TRBJ1-1; 7 nucleotides line up with TRBD1. The germline gives CDR1 MNHNY, CDR2 SVGAGI (reference sequence). V was pared by 7 bases and J by 4 bases, with 9 bases of the junction left unmatched. CDR3 length equals 14 residues. The chain's CDR3 is CASNDRVGSTEAFF. For the CDR3, the DNA is TGTGCCAGCAATGACAGGGTTGGCTCCACTGAAGCTTTCTTT.

V is TRBV28 and J is TRBJ1-5, with D unresolved. CDR1 is MDHEN, CDR2 SYDVKM, per germline. The CDR3 loop spans 12 amino acids. V gave up 7 bases and J gave up 7 bases, with 11 bases separating them. The CDR3 protein is CASKAGMQPQHF. As DNA, the CDR3 is TGTGCCAGCAAGGCAGGAATGCAGCCCCAGCATTTT. The complete variable domain, with remaining parts taken from reference TRBV28 and TRBJ1-5, reads DVKVTQSSRYLVKRTGEKVFLECVQDMDHENMFWYRQDPGLGLRLIYFSYDVKMKEKGDIPEGYSVSREKKERFSLILESASTNQTSMYLCASKAGMQPQHFGDGTRLSIL.

This chain uses TRBV7-9 with TRBJ2-4, with D tentatively TRBD2 (7 bases). Trimming left V 5 bases short and J 6 bases short, with 20 bases between. The CDR3 loop spans 16 amino acids. CDR1 is SEHNR and CDR2 is FQNEAQ in the germline V gene (reference sequence). DNA for the CDR3: TGTGCCAGCAGCCCCTTAGGGGGAGGGTCATCAAACATTCAGTACTTC. It translates to CASSPLGGGSSNIQYF.

The chain links TRBV28 to TRBJ1-5; D is perhaps TRBD1 (5 bases). The CDR3 consists of 14 residues. Germline CDR1 is MDHEN and CDR2 is SYDVKM. V lost 3 bases to trimming and J lost 4 bases, with 10 bases between them. This chain's CDR3 is CASSLAGGNQPQHF. CDR3 in DNA: TGTGCCAGCAGTTTGGCCGGGGGAAATCAGCCCCAGCATTTT.

This clone has a handful of counts. This chain joins TRBV28 and TRBJ1-2; 9 nucleotides align to TRBD1. The germline V gene has CDR1 MDHEN and CDR2 SYDVKM. The CDR3 is 15 residues long. J gave up 3 bases and V 6 bases, and 8 bases lay outside the gene matches. CDR3 sequence: CASRATGGAHYGYTF. The CDR3 DNA follows: TGTGCCAGCAGGGCAACAGGGGGCGCTCACTATGGCTACACCTTC.

V is TRBV5-8 and J is TRBJ1-5; D possibly corresponds to TRBD1 (5 bases). The CDR3 sequence is 16 residues long. The ends were cut back, 4 bases at V and 4 bases at J, with 18 bases in the middle. Looked up from germline, CDR1 is SGHTS and CDR2 is YDEGEE. CDR3: CASSIGTAAGNQPQHF. CDR3 coding DNA: TGTGCCAGCAGCATCGGGACCGCCGCGGGGAATCAGCCCCAGCATTTT.

This clone was observed a few times. The V call is TRBV19, the J call TRBJ2-1; possible D gene TRBD2, 5 bases. V dropped 5 bases and J dropped 0 bases, with 11 bases sitting between them. The CDR3 covers 15 residues. The germline CDR1 and CDR2 sequences are LNHDA and SQIVND (reference sequence). The CDR3 region is CASSSEGLSYNEQFF. The CDR3 DNA reads TGTGCCAGTAGTTCCGAGGGCCTCTCCTACAATGAGCAGTTCTTC.

This clone was recorded only once. The chain joins TRBV5-5 to TRBJ1-1, with D possibly TRBD1 on 5 matching bases. This CDR3 is 15 amino acids long. Trimming removed 2 bases at V and 1 base at J, with 12 bases between. The germline gives CDR1 SGHKS, CDR2 YYEKEE (reference sequence). CDR3 in amino acids: CASSFSTVRNTEAFF. The CDR3 DNA reads as TGTGCCAGCAGCTTCTCGACAGTTCGGAACACTGAAGCTTTCTTT.

The genes are TRBV28 and TRBJ1-1; no reliable D call. This CDR3 comprises 14 residues. Germline assignment: CDR1 MDHEN and CDR2 SYDVKM. Trimming pared 5 bases from V and 4 bases from J, leaving 14 bases between. The CDR3 protein is CASSAIVRGTEAFF. CDR3 sequence (DNA): TGTGCCAGCAGTGCCATCGTTCGGGGCACTGAAGCTTTCTTT.

This chain connects TRBV30 to TRBJ2-4; D perhaps matches TRBD2 (5 bases). Trimming removed 2 bases at V and 0 bases at J, with 17 bases between. The germline V gene has CDR1 GTSNPN and CDR2 SVGIG (reference sequence). The CDR3 has 17 residues. The chain's CDR3 is CAWSLSGLPLAKNIQYF. CDR3 coding DNA: TGTGCCTGGAGTCTGTCGGGGTTGCCCCTAGCCAAAAACATTCAGTACTTC.

This sequence joins TRBV7-2 and TRBJ2-3; D may be TRBD2 (6 bases). The CDR3 has 13 residues. The V and J ends lost 1 base and 8 bases respectively, with 10 bases between them. Germline loops: CDR1 SGHTA, CDR2 FQGNSA. CDR3 sequence: CASSLVLGGTQYF. Written as DNA, the CDR3 is TGTGCCAGCAGCTTAGTCCTCGGGGGTACGCAGTATTTT.

The chain carries TRBV30 and TRBJ2-7; the match to TRBD1 covers 9 bases. The ends lost 6 bases at V and 5 bases at J; junction bases unmatched: 11. Germline CDR1 is GTSNPN and CDR2 is SVGIG (reference sequence). CDR3 length: 14 residues. CDR3: CACRLPGQGHEQYF. CDR3 sequence (DNA): TGTGCCTGTCGACTGCCGGGACAGGGCCACGAGCAGTACTTC.

This clone was detected only once. V gene TRBV6-2 or TRBV6-3 combines with J gene TRBJ2-1; 7 bases are shared with TRBD1. The CDR3 has 16 amino acids. Germline V gene sequence: CDR1 MNHEY, CDR2 SVGEGT. J was trimmed by 0 bases and V by 5 bases; bases with no gene match: 7. The DNA of the CDR3 is TGTGCCAGCAGTCCGACAGGGACCAGCTCCTACAATGAGCAGTTCTTC. Its protein product is CASSPTGTSSYNEQFF.

The chain joins TRBV21-1 to TRBJ2-3; no DNA check was done on the table's D call, TRBD2. TRBV21-1 is an annotated pseudogene. The CDR3 has 17 amino acids. DNA for the CDR3: TGTGCCAGCAGCAAAGATAGGGAGGGCGGGAACACAGATACGCAGTATTTT. It translates to CASSKDREGGNTDTQYF.

CDR3 coding DNA: TGCGCCAGCAGAATAGCGGGAGAGTCAGGAAACGAGCAGTACTTC. Translation: CASRIAGESGNEQYF. J is TRBJ2-7 and V is TRBV5-1; 9 nucleotides align to TRBD2. The germline V gene has CDR1 SGHRS and CDR2 YFSETQ. This CDR3 is built from 15 residues. Trimming cost V 5 bases and J 5 bases; bases outside gene matches: 11.

This chain connects TRBV6-2 or TRBV6-3 to TRBJ2-7; possible D gene TRBD1, 6 bases. The CDR3 covers 13 residues. Between the trimmed V and J ends, which lost 2 bases and 7 bases, there was a span of 12 bases. The germline gives CDR1 MNHEY, CDR2 SVGEGT. CDR3 sequence: CASSYRGSGEQYF. In DNA, the CDR3 is TGTGCCAGCAGTTACAGGGGGAGCGGTGAGCAGTACTTC.

The chain links TRBV3-1 (or the pseudogene TRBV3-2) to TRBJ2-1; 8 bases line up with TRBD2. V shed 4 bases, J shed 9 bases, and the junction held 5 bases outside the gene matches. In germline, CDR1 is LGHDT, CDR2 YNNKEL (reference sequence). CDR3 length: 13 residues. CDR3 amino acids: CASSRGLASEQFF. In nucleotides, the CDR3 is TGTGCCAGCAGCCGCGGACTAGCCAGTGAGCAGTTCTTC.

V and J are TRBV7-8 and TRBJ1-3; no definite D call. V was shortened by 7 bases and J by 4 bases, with 11 bases between the two germline ends. Per germline, CDR1 SGHVS and CDR2 FQNEAQ. This CDR3 is 13 amino acids long. CDR3 bases: TGTGCCAGCAACCCTCTCCAGGGAAACACCATATATTTT. As protein: CASNPLQGNTIYF. Using reference TRBV7-8 and TRBJ1-3 for the parts outside the CDR3, the full variable domain is GAGVSQSPRYKVAKRGQDVALRCDPISGHVSLFWYQQALGQGPEFLTYFQNEAQLDKSGLPSDRFFAERPEGSVSTLKIQRTQQEDSAVYLCASNPLQGNTIYFGEGSWLTVV.

The chain is built from TRBV27 and TRBJ2-2, with no clear D. V dropped 1 base and J dropped 6 bases, with 9 bases sitting between them. The V gene's germline CDR1 is MNHEY and CDR2 SMNVEV (reference sequence). This CDR3 region has 14 residues. The CDR3 DNA reads as TGTGCCAGCAGTTTATTCCGACTCCCCGGGGAGCTGTTTTTT. This encodes CASSLFRLPGELFF.